Listed below are T cell receptor beta chains from one sample, sequenced in a study of T cells in Graves' hyperthyroidism and ophthalmopathy. Using its own MiXCR run on the multiplex PCR reads, TCRdb lists one record per CDR3 protein. The data hold around 250,000 distinct CDR3 sequences, with more than 14% observed a single time. The sample consisted of blood. All receptors come from a woman between 35 and 50 years old with Graves' hyperthyroidism that later progressed to Graves' ophthalmopathy. The CDR3 runs from the conserved cysteine through the conserved F or W. Fields, in order: CDR3 protein, CDR3 DNA, clone size, V gene, CDR3 length, D gene, J gene. D genes are given only for firm matches. Clone size is given for some rows only: seen once, a few or many times, or a class if the clone is expanded.

CDR3 protein: CASSPTFSRGIIEAFF
CDR3 DNA: TGTGCCAGCAGTCCAACCTTCAGCAGGGGAATTATTGAAGCTTTCTTT
clone size: -
V gene: TRBV28
CDR3 length: 16
D gene: -
J gene: TRBJ1-1

CDR3 protein: CASSTYGLAGSYEQYF
CDR3 DNA: TGTGCCAGTAGTACCTACGGACTAGCGGGATCCTACGAGCAGTACTTC
clone size: many
V gene: TRBV19
CDR3 length: 16
D gene: TRBD2
J gene: TRBJ2-7

CDR3 protein: CASSVGAGSNTGELFF
CDR3 DNA: TGTGCCAGCAGCGTGGGGGCAGGATCGAACACCGGGGAGCTGTTTTTT
clone size: many
V gene: TRBV9
CDR3 length: 16
D gene: -
J gene: TRBJ2-2

CDR3 protein: CSARGRTGDSPLHF
CDR3 DNA: TGCAGTGCTAGAGGGAGGACAGGGGATTCACCCCTCCACTTT
clone size: many
V gene: TRBV20-1
CDR3 length: 14
D gene: TRBD1
J gene: TRBJ1-6

CDR3 protein: CASSSRGQYYNEQLF
CDR3 DNA: TGTGCCAGCAGTTCGAGGGGTCAGTATTACAATGAGCAGCTCTTC
clone size: few
V gene: TRBV28
CDR3 length: 15
D gene: -
J gene: TRBJ2-1

CDR3 protein: CASSWATGSTEAFF
CDR3 DNA: TGTGCCAGCAGCTGGGCCACAGGTTCCACTGAAGCTTTCTTT
clone size: -
V gene: TRBV11-2
CDR3 length: 14
D gene: -
J gene: TRBJ1-1

CDR3 protein: CASSPPRGTGINEQFF
CDR3 DNA: TGTGCCAGCAGTCCCCCCCGAGGGACAGGGATTAATGAGCAGTTCTTC
clone size: many
V gene: TRBV12-3/TRBV12-4
CDR3 length: 16
D gene: TRBD1
J gene: TRBJ2-1

CDR3 protein: CASSEEGTGVNEQFF
CDR3 DNA: TGTGCCAGCAGTGAGGAGGGGACAGGGGTTAATGAGCAGTTCTTC
clone size: -
V gene: TRBV2
CDR3 length: 15
D gene: TRBD1
J gene: TRBJ2-1

CDR3 protein: CASSEIQAGEKLFF
CDR3 DNA: TGTGCCAGCAGTGAAATTCAGGCGGGAGAAAAACTGTTTTTT
clone size: few
V gene: TRBV6-1
CDR3 length: 14
D gene: -
J gene: TRBJ1-4

CDR3 protein: CASSLWTNSYNEQFF
CDR3 DNA: TGTGCCAGCAGTTTATGGACGAACTCCTACAATGAGCAGTTCTTC
clone size: many
V gene: TRBV28
CDR3 length: 15
D gene: -
J gene: TRBJ2-1

CDR3 protein: CASSGDRTPTNEKLFF
CDR3 DNA: TGTGCCAGTAGTGGCGACAGGACCCCAACTAATGAAAAACTGTTTTTT
clone size: -
V gene: TRBV19
CDR3 length: 16
D gene: -
J gene: TRBJ1-4

CDR3 protein: CASSLGTSAPYEQYF
CDR3 DNA: TGTGCCAGCAGCTTAGGCACTAGCGCGCCCTACGAGCAGTACTTC
clone size: -
V gene: TRBV7-2
CDR3 length: 15
D gene: TRBD2
J gene: TRBJ2-7

CDR3 protein: CASSRPTSPPVYNEQFF
CDR3 DNA: TGTGCCAGCAGTCGACCAACTAGCCCACCGGTCTACAATGAGCAGTTCTTC
clone size: many
V gene: TRBV12-3/TRBV12-4
CDR3 length: 17
D gene: -
J gene: TRBJ2-1

CDR3 protein: CASSQVFRDNTYEQYF
CDR3 DNA: TGCGCCAGCAGCCAAGTATTCCGGGACAATACCTACGAGCAGTACTTC
clone size: many
V gene: TRBV4-1
CDR3 length: 16
D gene: -
J gene: TRBJ2-7

CDR3 protein: CASSSGLAGGEQYF
CDR3 DNA: TGTGCCAGCAGTTCAGGACTAGCGGGAGGCGAGCAGTACTTC
clone size: many
V gene: TRBV27
CDR3 length: 14
D gene: TRBD2
J gene: TRBJ2-7

CDR3 protein: CASSLDTAVEQYF
CDR3 DNA: TGTGCCAGCAGCTTGGACACCGCCGTCGAGCAGTACTTC
clone size: -
V gene: TRBV5-6
CDR3 length: 13
D gene: -
J gene: TRBJ2-7

CDR3 protein: CASSPSTGGWETQYF
CDR3 DNA: TGTGCCAGCAGCCCATCTACAGGGGGATGGGAGACCCAGTACTTC
clone size: few
V gene: TRBV11-2
CDR3 length: 15
D gene: TRBD1
J gene: TRBJ2-5

CDR3 protein: CSAPTGLANQPQHF
CDR3 DNA: TGCAGTGCGCCGACAGGGCTAGCCAATCAGCCCCAGCATTTT
clone size: many
V gene: TRBV20-1
CDR3 length: 14
D gene: TRBD1
J gene: TRBJ1-5

CDR3 protein: CAWSFGVGTDTQYF
CDR3 DNA: TGTGCCTGGAGCTTCGGGGTGGGCACAGATACGCAGTATTTT
clone size: many
V gene: TRBV30
CDR3 length: 14
D gene: -
J gene: TRBJ2-3

CDR3 protein: CASSPPRQIWNYGYTF
CDR3 DNA: TGTGCCAGCTCACCACCCCGACAAATTTGGAACTATGGCTACACCTTC
clone size: many
V gene: TRBV18
CDR3 length: 16
D gene: -
J gene: TRBJ1-2

CDR3 protein: CASSYEAGGYFEETQYF
CDR3 DNA: TGTGCCAGCAGTTACGAAGCGGGAGGGTACTTTGAAGAGACCCAGTACTTC
clone size: many
V gene: TRBV6-2/TRBV6-3
CDR3 length: 17
D gene: TRBD2
J gene: TRBJ2-5

CDR3 protein: CASSRWSAGRFGETQYF
CDR3 DNA: TGTGCCAGCAGTCGCTGGTCAGCGGGGCGGTTTGGAGAGACCCAGTACTTC
clone size: many
V gene: TRBV7-9
CDR3 length: 17
D gene: TRBD2
J gene: TRBJ2-5

CDR3 protein: CASSVRRGSSPKNIQYF
CDR3 DNA: TGTGCCAGTAGTGTGAGGCGGGGCAGCAGCCCCAAAAACATTCAGTACTTC
clone size: many
V gene: TRBV19
CDR3 length: 17
D gene: -
J gene: TRBJ2-4

CDR3 protein: CASSERRAGQETQYF
CDR3 DNA: TGTGCCAGCAGTGAACGACGGGCTGGCCAAGAGACCCAGTACTTC
clone size: -
V gene: TRBV2
CDR3 length: 15
D gene: -
J gene: TRBJ2-5

CDR3 protein: CASSVTRVYGYTF
CDR3 DNA: TGTGCCAGCAGTGTTACACGGGTCTATGGCTACACCTTC
clone size: -
V gene: TRBV27
CDR3 length: 13
D gene: -
J gene: TRBJ1-2

CDR3 protein: CASSLETSGETDTQYF
CDR3 DNA: TGTGCCAGCAGTTTAGAGACTAGCGGAGAGACAGATACGCAGTATTTT
clone size: -
V gene: TRBV12-3/TRBV12-4
CDR3 length: 16
D gene: TRBD2
J gene: TRBJ2-3

CDR3 protein: CASSYSGTISSYNEQFF
CDR3 DNA: TGTGCCAGCAGTTACTCGGGGACCATTTCCTCCTACAATGAGCAGTTCTTC
clone size: many
V gene: TRBV6-5
CDR3 length: 17
D gene: -
J gene: TRBJ2-1

CDR3 protein: CASSVGGGNTGELFF
CDR3 DNA: TGTGCCAGCAGCGTCGGGGGAGGGAACACCGGGGAGCTGTTTTTT
clone size: -
V gene: TRBV9
CDR3 length: 15
D gene: -
J gene: TRBJ2-2

CDR3 protein: CASSFLTVSPEAFF
CDR3 DNA: TGTGCCAGCAGTTTCCTGACCGTTTCGCCTGAAGCTTTCTTT
clone size: many
V gene: TRBV28
CDR3 length: 14
D gene: -
J gene: TRBJ1-1

CDR3 protein: CASSQDAGYTEAFF
CDR3 DNA: TGTGCCAGCAGCCAAGACGCGGGGTACACTGAAGCTTTCTTT
clone size: many
V gene: TRBV4-2
CDR3 length: 14
D gene: -
J gene: TRBJ1-1

CDR3 protein: CASSAIPGLLNTEAFF
CDR3 DNA: TGTGCCAGCAGCGCGATTCCGGGACTCTTGAACACTGAAGCTTTCTTT
clone size: many
V gene: TRBV5-6
CDR3 length: 16
D gene: -
J gene: TRBJ1-1

CDR3 protein: CASRGASLYDQPQHF
CDR3 DNA: TGTGCCAGTAGAGGAGCGTCCCTTTACGATCAGCCCCAGCATTTT
clone size: many
V gene: TRBV19
CDR3 length: 15
D gene: -
J gene: TRBJ1-5

CDR3 protein: CASSQYRTGGNTEAFF
CDR3 DNA: TGTGCCAGCAGCCAATACAGGACAGGGGGGAACACTGAAGCTTTCTTT
clone size: many
V gene: TRBV3-1
CDR3 length: 16
D gene: TRBD1
J gene: TRBJ1-1

CDR3 protein: CASSLSTSGANEQFF
CDR3 DNA: TGCGCCAGCAGTTTGAGTACTAGCGGAGCTAATGAGCAGTTCTTC
clone size: many
V gene: TRBV5-1
CDR3 length: 15
D gene: TRBD2
J gene: TRBJ2-1

CDR3 protein: CASSLGRGTNQPQHF
CDR3 DNA: TGTGCCAGCAGCTTAGGCCGGGGGACTAATCAGCCCCAGCATTTT
clone size: many
V gene: TRBV13
CDR3 length: 15
D gene: -
J gene: TRBJ1-5

CDR3 protein: CATGEGHSYEQYF
CDR3 DNA: TGTGCCACCGGTGAGGGTCACTCCTACGAGCAGTACTTC
clone size: many
V gene: TRBV24-1
CDR3 length: 13
D gene: -
J gene: TRBJ2-7

CDR3 protein: CSVRSEGGVTDTQYF
CDR3 DNA: TGCAGCGTTAGAAGCGAAGGGGGGGTGACAGATACGCAGTATTTT
clone size: many
V gene: TRBV29-1
CDR3 length: 15
D gene: -
J gene: TRBJ2-3

CDR3 protein: CASSLSGQGATDTQYF
CDR3 DNA: TGCGCCAGCAGCTTGAGCGGGCAGGGGGCAACAGATACGCAGTATTTT
clone size: -
V gene: TRBV5-1
CDR3 length: 16
D gene: TRBD1
J gene: TRBJ2-3

CDR3 protein: CASPTMGPPNLQETQYF
CDR3 DNA: TGTGCCAGCCCGACGATGGGTCCCCCGAACCTACAAGAGACCCAGTACTTC
clone size: many
V gene: TRBV19
CDR3 length: 17
D gene: -
J gene: TRBJ2-5

CDR3 protein: CAISESASGREQYF
CDR3 DNA: TGTGCCATCAGTGAGTCAGCTAGCGGGAGGGAGCAGTACTTC
clone size: -
V gene: TRBV10-3
CDR3 length: 14
D gene: TRBD2
J gene: TRBJ2-7

CDR3 protein: CASSPIKTGNQPQHF
CDR3 DNA: TGTGCCAGCTCACCCATAAAGACAGGCAATCAGCCCCAGCATTTT
clone size: -
V gene: TRBV18
CDR3 length: 15
D gene: -
J gene: TRBJ1-5

CDR3 protein: CASSYRPGQGNSNQPQHF
CDR3 DNA: TGTGCCAGCAGTTACCGTCCGGGACAGGGTAATAGCAATCAGCCCCAGCATTTT
clone size: many
V gene: TRBV6-2/TRBV6-3
CDR3 length: 18
D gene: TRBD1
J gene: TRBJ1-5

CDR3 protein: CASSSQGAIGNQPQHF
CDR3 DNA: TGTGCCAGCAGTTCTCAGGGGGCAATCGGCAATCAGCCCCAGCATTTT
clone size: many
V gene: TRBV6-1
CDR3 length: 16
D gene: TRBD1
J gene: TRBJ1-5

CDR3 protein: CASSDSVYTQKHSNQPQHF
CDR3 DNA: TGTGCCAGCAGTGACTCGGTTTACACTCAGAAGCATAGCAATCAGCCCCAGCATTTT
clone size: few
V gene: TRBV2
CDR3 length: 19
D gene: -
J gene: TRBJ1-5

CDR3 protein: CAWSNSLGSVNDEQFF
CDR3 DNA: TGTGCCTGGAGCAATTCCCTGGGATCGGTAAATGATGAGCAGTTCTTC
clone size: many
V gene: TRBV30
CDR3 length: 16
D gene: -
J gene: TRBJ2-1